The clone carrying this T cell receptor (beta chain) was seen a few times. Antigen specificity is unknown. This record comes from a study of T cells after yellow fever vaccination. Overall study: Low-cell-number fractions underwent preparation using SMART-Seq v4 Ultra Low Input.

TCR cDNA, made by 5'RACE template switching, carried an added universal primer site and UMIs. TCRdb independently ran MiXCR on the 5' RACE reads; one entry per CDR3 protein. This sample carries 300,000 to 350,000 distinct CDR3 sequences, approximately 4% of them seen once, and the ten largest clones take 19%. This CDR3 has 15 amino acids. Germline V lookup: CDR1 SNHLY, CDR2 FYNNEI. Trimming pared 6 bases from V and 2 bases from J, leaving 14 bases between. Study-wide results and caveats: The study noted that FACS-sorted repertoires could contain abundant clonotypes contaminating from the bulk population. Re-detected after boosting: most primary clones, 96% of CD4 and 80% to 90% of CD8.

The clonotype comes from a man in his late teens or twenties who received the YFV17D yellow fever vaccine. This chain links TRBV2 with TRBJ1-5, with D perhaps matching TRBD1 (5 bases). The sample was PBMCs, taken 15 days after the yellow fever booster vaccination. CDR3 protein: CASRKNLQGNQPQHF. The CDR3 nucleotides are TGTGCCAGCAGAAAAAACCTACAGGGCAATCAGCCCCAGCATTTT. The entire variable domain, with the rest obtained from reference TRBV2 and TRBJ1-5, is as follows: EPEVTQTPSHQVTQMGQEVILRCVPISNHLYFYWYRQILGQKVEFLVSFYNNEISEKSEIFDDQFSVERPDGSNFTLKIRSTKLEDSAMYFCASRKNLQGNQPQHFGDGTRLSIL.